The source of this TCR beta chain is a study of vaccination and CD4 T cells after COVID-19. The wider study: In the control cultures, a CEFX pool, an HIV-1 Nef pool, or no peptide was supplied. Whole-study results and caveats: Spike mono-reactive clones accounted for 304 of the 307 vaccine-specific clones found in convalescent patients.

Notes on this clonotype: The antigen is not known.

This CDR3 is 14 amino acids long. After removal of 8 bases from V and 5 bases from J, the junction contained 11 bases not matched to a gene. CDR1 is MNHNS and CDR2 is SASEGT in the germline V gene. Cultured CD4+ T-cell DNA underwent Oncomine TCR Beta short-read sequencing. One entry per CDR3 protein results from TCRdb running MiXCR on the PCR reads. The table lists approximately 11,000 distinct CDR3 sequences, 64% of them singletons, with about 14% in the top ten. As for treatment: roughly 11-day PBMC culture with coronavirus spike peptide pools or control peptides (ViraFEST assay). Sequencing was carried out using CD4+ T cells from blood, cultured in vitro. This TCR derives from a human donor who had recovered from COVID-19. The J gene is TRBJ2-5, the V gene TRBV6-1, with TRBD1 matching 7 bases. CDR3 DNA: TGTGCCAGCGGGGACAGCCACAGCTCGGAGACCCAGTACTTC. This translates into CASGDSHSSETQYF.